These 4 T cell receptor beta chains originate from one sample sequenced in a study of T-cell reconstitution after alpha-beta-depleted transplantation in children. Unique molecular identifiers featured in how the TCRbeta library was prepared. A single record per CDR3 protein comes from TCRdb applying MiXCR to the PCR reads. The repertoire has about 1,000,000 distinct CDR3 sequences, less than 30% of them found once; the top ten carry more than 25%. The sequencing here drew on PBMCs, mostly from graft donor cells, taken 360 days after TCRalphabeta/CD19-depleted stem cell transplant. Receptor source: a boy under two years old who had a stem cell transplant for SCID, so the T cells may come from the graft donor.

This chain uses TRBV7-8 with TRBJ2-5; TRBD2 aligns across 7 bases. CDR1 and CDR2 (germline): SGHVS, FQNEAQ. V shed 1 base and J 4 bases; nucleotides not matched to a gene: 9. The CDR3 totals 16 residues. The CDR3 DNA sequence: TGTGCCAGCAGCTTAGGCTACCGACTAGCAACAGAGACCCAGTACTTC. Protein product: CASSLGYRLATETQYF.

This clonotype came up once. V and J are TRBV5-6 and TRBJ2-3; D tentatively fits TRBD1 or TRBD2 (6 bases each). Germline assignment: CDR1 SGHDT and CDR2 YYEEEE. CDR3 length equals 14 residues. V lost 4 bases, J lost 6 bases, and 15 bases lay in between. The CDR3 is CASSLGGISDTQYF. The CDR3 DNA reads as TGTGCCAGCAGCCTCGGGGGCATCTCCGATACGCAGTATTTT.

V usage is TRBV9 and J usage is TRBJ2-7; 9 nucleotides match TRBD1. Per the germline V gene, CDR1 is SGDLS and CDR2 is YYNGEE. This CDR3 has 15 residues. The J segment lost 2 bases and the V segment lost 2 bases, leaving 5 bases of the junction unmatched. CDR3 coding DNA: TGTGCCAGCAGCGTTCGTGGGACAGGGACCTACGAGCAGTACTTC. This encodes CASSVRGTGTYEQYF.

This clonotype turned up a few times. In DNA, the CDR3 is TGTGCCAGCGCGTCCAGGGGCTATGAGCAGTTCTTC. Translation: CASASRGYEQFF. This chain links TRBV12-3 or TRBV12-4 with TRBJ2-1; maybe TRBD1 (6 bases). The V and J ends lost 8 bases and 8 bases respectively, with 13 bases between them. The CDR3 runs to 12 residues.